Below are 21 T cell receptor beta chains sequenced from a single sample in a study of T cell responses to AZD1222 COVID-19 vaccine. The method was immunoSEQ multiplex PCR; TCRdb's version includes in-frame clones alone and lacks a portion of them. The sample includes around 160,000 clones, just over 90% seen only once; the top ten take around 2.8%. The sample here was peripheral blood, taken on day 0 of MenACWY control vaccination. The receptors here all came from an adult in good health.

V gene TRBV3-1 (or the pseudogene TRBV3-2) combines with J gene TRBJ2-1; TRBD2 might be the D (7 bases). The CDR3 loop spans 16 amino acids. The ends were cut back, 4 bases at V and 2 bases at J, with 15 bases in the middle. Per germline, CDR1 LGHDT and CDR2 YNNKEL (reference sequence). CDR3 region: CASSPLRGGAYNEQFF. CDR3 sequence (DNA): TGTGCCAGCAGCCCATTGAGGGGGGGAGCCTACAATGAGCAGTTCTTC.

This rearrangement joins TRBV3-1 (or the pseudogene TRBV3-2) to TRBJ1-1; D gene uncertain. The CDR3 has 11 residues. V lost 3 bases to trimming and J lost 2 bases, with 1 base between them. CDR1 and CDR2 (germline): LGHDT, YNNKEL (reference sequence). The CDR3 protein is CASSHNTEAFF. The DNA of the CDR3 is TGTGCCAGCAGCCATAACACTGAAGCTTTCTTT.

The V gene is TRBV4-1, the J gene TRBJ1-3, with a possible D match to TRBD1 (5 bases). Germline CDR1 and CDR2: MGHRA and YSYEKL. The V end lost 1 base, the J end lost 4 bases, and 20 bases lay between the germline ends. CDR3 length: 18 residues. CDR3 sequence (DNA): TGCGCCAGCAGCCAAGTTTCGTCGGGACCGGCGGGAGGAAACACCATATATTTT. Its protein is CASSQVSSGPAGGNTIYF.

The genes are TRBV2 and TRBJ1-1; D remains unclear. Germline loops: CDR1 SNHLY, CDR2 FYNNEI. V shed 7 bases and J shed 2 bases, with 11 bases lying between them. The CDR3 length is 13 residues. For the CDR3, the DNA is TGTGCCAGCACTCGGGGAGAAAACACTGAAGCTTTCTTT. It is translated as CASTRGENTEAFF.

This rearrangement joins TRBV24-1 to TRBJ1-1, with D maybe TRBD1 (5 bases). The length of the CDR3 is 13 residues. V was cut by 3 bases and J by 4 bases, with 8 bases left in between. Germline V gene sequence: CDR1 KGHDR, CDR2 SFDVKD. The CDR3 loop reads CATSDPQGTEAFF. CDR3 DNA sequence: TGTGCCACCAGTGATCCCCAGGGCACTGAAGCTTTCTTT.

The chain recombines TRBV19 with TRBJ1-2; D possibly corresponds to TRBD1 (6 bases). This CDR3 contains 13 residues. In germline, CDR1 is LNHDA, CDR2 SQIVND (reference sequence). V was trimmed by 7 bases and J by 5 bases, leaving 14 bases between them. The CDR3 DNA follows: TGTGCCAGTACCGTAACAGGGACGTATGGCTACACCTTC. It is translated as CASTVTGTYGYTF. Looking up the rest from reference TRBV19 and TRBJ1-2 gives the full variable domain: DGGITQSPKYLFRKEGQNVTLSCEQNLNHDAMYWYRQDPGQGLRLIYYSQIVNDFQKGDIAEGYSVSREKKESFPLTVTSAQKNPTAFYLCASTVTGTYGYTFGSGTRLTVV.

CDR3 region: CASSSTSGSNEQFF. The DNA of the CDR3 is TGTGCCAGCAGCTCGACTAGCGGGAGCAATGAGCAGTTCTTC. The chain is built from TRBV5-6 and TRBJ2-1, with 12 bases fitting TRBD2. CDR3 size: 14 residues. The V gene end was trimmed by 3 bases and the J gene end by 6 bases; junction bases not matched to a gene: 1. CDR1 is SGHDT, CDR2 YYEEEE, per germline.

The sample holds a few counts of this clone. V and J are TRBV19 and TRBJ1-1, with TRBD1 matching over 11 bases. Germline assignment: CDR1 LNHDA and CDR2 SQIVND (reference sequence). V was pared by 3 bases and J by 4 bases, with 1 base of the junction left unmatched. There are 14 residues in the CDR3. The DNA of the CDR3 is TGTGCCAGTAGTATTGGGACAGGGGGCACTGAAGCTTTCTTT. Translated: CASSIGTGGTEAFF. The whole variable domain, remainder taken from reference TRBV19 and TRBJ1-1, is DGGITQSPKYLFRKEGQNVTLSCEQNLNHDAMYWYRQDPGQGLRLIYYSQIVNDFQKGDIAEGYSVSREKKESFPLTVTSAQKNPTAFYLCASSIGTGGTEAFFGQGTRLTVV.

The chain recombines TRBV3-1 (or the pseudogene TRBV3-2) with TRBJ1-6; D not resolved. The CDR3 length is 14 residues. The V and J ends lost 1 base and 6 bases respectively, with 7 bases between them. Germline V lookup: CDR1 LGHDT, CDR2 YNNKEL (reference sequence). CDR3 residues: CASSQGRPNSPLHF. The CDR3 DNA reads as TGTGCCAGCAGCCAAGGGAGGCCTAATTCACCCCTCCACTTT.

The chain recombines TRBV2 with TRBJ2-5; D may be TRBD2 (5 bases). Germline CDR1 and CDR2: SNHLY and FYNNEI. This CDR3 region has 17 residues. Trimming took 7 bases from V and 2 from J, leaving 23 bases between them. This CDR3 is CASTPRGVGKLQETQYF. CDR3 coding DNA: TGTGCCAGCACCCCCCGGGGAGTGGGGAAACTTCAAGAGACCCAGTACTTC.

V is TRBV10-2 and J is TRBJ2-7; 7 positions match TRBD2. Germline V gene sequence: CDR1 WSHSY, CDR2 SAAADI. V lost 6 bases, J lost 0 bases, and 2 bases stayed unmatched. The CDR3 extends over 13 amino acids. CDR3 in DNA: TGCGCCAGCAGACTAGCGTCCTCCTACGAGCAGTACTTC. Residues: CASRLASSYEQYF.

The chain is built from TRBV28 and TRBJ1-4; 7 nucleotides line up with TRBD1. This CDR3 has 14 amino acids. Germline V gene lookup returns CDR1 MDHEN and CDR2 SYDVKM. V shed 7 bases, J shed 7 bases, and the junction held 9 bases outside the gene matches. The CDR3 bases are TGTGCCAGCAACATACAGGGGTTGAGTGAAAAACTGTTTTTT. It codes for CASNIQGLSEKLFF.

This chain connects TRBV29-1 to TRBJ1-2, with D perhaps TRBD1 (6 bases). Germline V gives CDR1 SQVTM, CDR2 ANQGSEA. This CDR3 has 12 residues. Deletions cut 7 bases from V and 5 bases from J, with 14 bases between. The CDR3 protein is CSDRKGGYGYTF. The CDR3 nucleotides read TGCAGCGACCGGAAGGGGGGATATGGCTACACCTTC.

The chain joins TRBV7-9 to TRBJ1-5, with TRBD1 identical over 9 bases. The V segment lost 5 bases and the J segment 4 bases; nucleotides outside the gene matches: 6. The germline CDR1 and CDR2 sequences are SEHNR and FQNEAQ (reference sequence). CDR3 length: 15 amino acids. For the CDR3, the DNA is TGTGCCAGCAGCGCCGGGACAGGGCGGAATCAGCCCCAGCATTTT. It codes for CASSAGTGRNQPQHF.

The genes are TRBV7-9 and TRBJ2-6; possibly TRBD2 for D (7 bases). V shed 6 bases and J shed 2 bases, with 11 bases lying between them. The CDR3 has 15 amino acids. Germline V gene data show CDR1 as SEHNR and CDR2 as FQNEAQ (reference sequence). The CDR3 loop is CASRKGGPGANVLTF. The CDR3 coding sequence is TGTGCCAGCAGAAAGGGGGGGCCTGGGGCCAACGTCCTGACTTTC.

The J gene is TRBJ2-1, the V gene TRBV10-3; no firm D call. The CDR3 extends over 12 amino acids. Germline loops: CDR1 ENHRY, CDR2 SYGVKD. Trimming shortened V by 0 bases and J by 9 bases, and 6 bases separated the two germline ends. The CDR3 coding sequence is TGTGCCATCAGTGAGTCGACACTTGAGCAGTTCTTC. It codes for CAISESTLEQFF.

The chain carries TRBV6-5 and TRBJ2-5; tentatively, D is TRBD1 (6 bases). Trimming shortened V by 5 bases and J by 4 bases, and 14 bases separated the two germline ends. The CDR3 has 14 amino acids. Germline loops: CDR1 MNHEY, CDR2 SVGAGI. The CDR3 reads CASSPVYRVETQYF. The CDR3 region has the DNA TGTGCCAGCAGTCCCGTTTACAGGGTAGAGACCCAGTACTTC.

This sequence joins TRBV11-3 and TRBJ1-2; no definite D call. CDR1 SGHNT and CDR2 YENEEA come from the germline V gene. Deletions cut 1 base from V and 4 bases from J, with 13 bases between. This CDR3 is built from 15 residues. CDR3 sequence (DNA): TGTGCCAGCAGCTTAGTCCCATCGGGTCCCTATGGCTACACCTTC. Translating it yields CASSLVPSGPYGYTF.

The chain has TRBV3-1 (or the pseudogene TRBV3-2) and TRBJ1-1; D possibly corresponds to TRBD1 (5 bases). Trimming removed 4 bases from V and 4 bases from J, with 13 bases in between. Germline V gives CDR1 LGHDT, CDR2 YNNKEL (reference sequence). The CDR3 contains 14 residues. The CDR3 nucleotides are TGTGCCAGCAGCCGTGGAGTGGGGGGCACTGAAGCTTTCTTT. Its protein is CASSRGVGGTEAFF.

About this clone: This specimen includes other DNA sequences encoding the same CDR3. The J gene is TRBJ1-5, the V gene TRBV11-2; D ambiguous. In germline, CDR1 is SGHAT, CDR2 FQNNGV. V was shortened by 2 bases and J by 0 bases, with 2 bases between the two germline ends. The CDR3 length is 13 residues. This CDR3 reads CASSLNSNQPQHF. CDR3 coding DNA: TGTGCCAGCAGCTTAAATAGCAATCAGCCCCAGCATTTT.

The chain recombines TRBV27 with TRBJ1-3, with D uncertain. The CDR3 has 16 residues. Germline V gives CDR1 MNHEY, CDR2 SMNVEV (reference sequence). V shed 7 bases and J shed 0 bases, with 16 bases lying between them. The CDR3 reads CASIPLKGPSGNTIYF. The CDR3 DNA reads TGTGCCAGCATCCCCCTGAAAGGTCCCTCTGGAAACACCATATATTTT.